The clone carrying this T cell receptor (beta chain) has just a few counts. The data are from a study of cytomegalovirus exposure and HLA in healthy donors. The overall study: Of 398 genotyped donors, about 81% clustered with self-reported Caucasian donors.

The PCR used 60 Vbeta and 13 Jbeta primers. Assay: immunoSEQ multiplex PCR; the TCRdb copy retains only in-frame clones and omits some. The table has some 90,000 clones, 60% to 80% seen once. This CDR3 is 15 amino acids long. The germline V gene encodes CDR1 MNHEY and CDR2 SVGAGI. V shed 2 bases, J shed 8 bases, and the junction held 7 bases outside the gene matches. The TCR comes from a female donor in good health and CMV-seronegative. V and J are TRBV6-5 and TRBJ2-1; 9 bases agree with TRBD2. Sequencing used PBMCs. DNA of the CDR3: TGTGCCAGCAGTTACGCCGGGACTAGCACCCATGAGCAGTTCTTC. Residues: CASSYAGTSTHEQFF.